A selection of T cell receptor beta chains follows, all from one sample in a study of T cell responses to AZD1222 COVID-19 vaccine. The protocol was immunoSEQ multiplex PCR, while the TCRdb copy is restricted to in-frame clones and leaves out a portion. This sample yields about 160,000 clones, of which more than 85% are seen a single time; 4.4% belongs to the top ten. The specimen comprised peripheral blood, sampled on day 0 of AZD1222 vaccination. These receptors came from an adult in good health. CDR3s include the opening cysteine and the closing phenylalanine or tryptophan. Fields, in order: J gene, CDR3 length, D gene, clone size, V gene, CDR3 protein, CDR3 DNA. D genes are given only for firm matches. Clone size is shown for a subset of rows, as once, few, many or a class of expanded clone.

TRBJ1-6,14,TRBD1,NA,TRBV6-5,CASRWDRGNSPLHF,TGTGCCAGCAGATGGGACAGGGGGAATTCACCCCTCCACTTT
TRBJ2-5,16,NA,NA,TRBV4-1,CASSQRTPGVGETQYF,TGCGCCAGCAGCCAAAGGACGCCGGGGGTCGGGGAGACCCAGTACTTC
TRBJ2-1,17,NA,NA,TRBV7-9,CASSPHYGTGFYNEQFF,TGTGCCAGCAGCCCCCACTACGGAACGGGCTTCTACAATGAGCAGTTCTTC
TRBJ2-7,11,NA,NA,TRBV2,CASSQDYEQYF,TGTGCCAGCAGTCAAGACTACGAGCAGTACTTC
TRBJ2-2,16,NA,NA,TRBV9,CASSVDQARNTGELFF,TGTGCCAGCAGCGTAGATCAAGCGAGGAACACCGGGGAGCTGTTTTTT
TRBJ1-3,14,NA,NA,TRBV3-1/TRBV3-2,CASTSTYSGNTIYF,TGTGCCAGCACCTCAACCTACTCTGGAAACACCATATATTTT
TRBJ2-3,11,NA,NA,TRBV20-1,CSARDETTQYF,TGCAGTGCTAGAGACGAGACTACGCAGTATTTT
TRBJ2-1,15,TRBD1,NA,TRBV6-2/TRBV6-3,CASSYSGTGYNEQFF,TGTGCCAGCAGTTACTCGGGGACAGGGTACAATGAGCAGTTCTTC
TRBJ2-1,15,TRBD2,NA,TRBV7-8,CASSLEAGGSNEQFF,TGTGCCAGCAGCTTAGAAGCGGGGGGGAGCAATGAGCAGTTCTTC
TRBJ2-3,17,TRBD2,NA,TRBV24-1,CATSDPPSGGLADTQYF,TGTGCCACCAGTGACCCCCCCTCGGGAGGTTTAGCAGATACGCAGTATTTT
TRBJ1-1,13,NA,NA,TRBV30,CAWRDWLVTEAFF,TGTGCCTGGCGGGATTGGTTGGTCACTGAAGCTTTCTTT
TRBJ2-1,15,NA,NA,TRBV4-2,CASSQLSGHYNEQFF,TGTGCCAGCAGCCAGTTAAGCGGGCACTACAATGAGCAGTTCTTC
TRBJ2-1,13,NA,NA,TRBV7-2,CASSSVFGDEQFF,TGTGCCAGCAGCTCCGTTTTTGGGGATGAGCAGTTCTTC
TRBJ1-3,13,NA,NA,TRBV7-9,CASSSLAGNTIYF,TGTGCCAGCAGCTCGCTTGCTGGAAACACCATATATTTT
TRBJ1-5,13,NA,NA,TRBV12-3/TRBV12-4,CASTLETNQPQHF,TGTGCCAGCACTCTAGAGACGAATCAGCCCCAGCATTTT
TRBJ1-1,13,NA,NA,TRBV6-5,CASTRGRNTEAFF,TGTGCCAGCACTAGGGGACGGAACACTGAAGCTTTCTTT
TRBJ1-2,17,TRBD1,NA,TRBV5-6,CASSLALGRDRVYGYTF,TGTGCCAGCAGCTTGGCCCTCGGACGCGACAGGGTCTATGGCTACACCTTC
TRBJ2-7,14,TRBD2,few,TRBV28,CASSGIGLASEQYF,TGTGCCAGCAGTGGGATCGGACTAGCGTCCGAGCAGTACTTC
TRBJ1-5,13,NA,NA,TRBV30,CAWNSWTGQPQHF,TGTGCCTGGAATTCCTGGACGGGTCAGCCCCAGCATTTT
TRBJ2-3,18,TRBD2,NA,TRBV5-4,CASSRGLAGVGGTDTQYF,TGTGCCAGCAGCAGGGGACTAGCGGGAGTAGGTGGGACAGATACGCAGTATTTT
TRBJ1-5,15,NA,NA,TRBV30,CAWSGTGKGNQPQHF,TGTGCCTGGAGTGGTACGGGGAAGGGTAATCAGCCCCAGCATTTT
TRBJ2-1,19,TRBD1,once,TRBV19,CASSMGIPLRTGVRNEQFF,TGTGCCAGTAGTATGGGGATTCCCCTTAGGACAGGGGTTAGGAATGAGCAGTTCTTC
TRBJ1-2,14,TRBD1,NA,TRBV10-2,CASLTGVTNYGYTF,TGCGCCAGCCTTACAGGGGTAACTAACTATGGCTACACCTTC
TRBJ1-3,17,NA,NA,TRBV6-1,CASSVTVPGFSGNTIYF,TGTGCCAGCAGTGTGACTGTCCCAGGGTTCTCTGGAAACACCATATATTTT
TRBJ1-2,12,NA,once,TRBV4-1,CASSQVGYGYTF,TGCGCCAGCAGCCAAGTGGGGTATGGCTACACCTTC
TRBJ1-5,15,NA,NA,TRBV6-2/TRBV6-3,CASSPHPNYNQPQHF,TGTGCCAGCAGTCCCCACCCGAATTACAATCAGCCCCAGCATTTT
TRBJ2-7,14,TRBD2,once,TRBV19,CASSAASGGYEQYF,TGTGCCAGTAGTGCAGCTAGCGGGGGCTACGAGCAGTACTTC
TRBJ2-3,14,NA,NA,TRBV6-5,CASRPPGHQDAQYF,TGTGCCAGCAGACCCCCGGGACATCAGGATGCGCAGTATTTT
TRBJ1-1,15,TRBD1,NA,TRBV6-5,CASISSQGAGTEAFF,TGTGCCAGCATCTCCTCTCAGGGGGCGGGCACTGAAGCTTTCTTT
TRBJ1-1,12,NA,NA,TRBV19,CASGQLNTEAFF,TGTGCCAGCGGACAATTGAACACTGAAGCTTTCTTT
TRBJ1-5,12,NA,NA,TRBV19,CASTIRGQPQHF,TGTGCCAGTACCATCCGGGGCCAGCCCCAGCATTTT
TRBJ2-7,15,NA,NA,TRBV28,CASSLTGALPGEQYF,TGTGCCAGCAGTTTAACCGGGGCCCTACCGGGCGAGCAGTACTTC
TRBJ2-7,17,NA,NA,TRBV4-1,CASSQDRGSLGSYEQYF,TGCGCCAGCAGCCAAGACCGGGGGTCCCTAGGCTCCTACGAGCAGTACTTC
TRBJ1-4,13,NA,NA,TRBV13,CASSGGRNEKLFF,TGTGCCAGCAGCGGGGGTCGGAATGAAAAACTGTTTTTT
TRBJ2-5,13,TRBD1,NA,TRBV10-3,CAISGTGGETQYF,TGTGCCATCAGCGGTACAGGGGGAGAGACCCAGTACTTC
TRBJ1-5,14,NA,once,TRBV5-5,CASSLQLVNQPQHF,TGTGCCAGCAGCTTGCAACTCGTCAATCAGCCCCAGCATTTT
TRBJ2-7,15,NA,once,TRBV11-2,CASSLGTVPSHEQYF,TGTGCCAGCAGCTTAGGAACAGTTCCTTCCCACGAGCAGTACTTC
TRBJ2-7,11,NA,NA,TRBV5-4,CASSTGAEQYF,TGTGCCAGCAGTACGGGTGCCGAGCAGTACTTC
TRBJ1-3,15,NA,NA,TRBV6-1,CASSTGRWGGNTIYF,TGTGCCAGCAGTACCGGCCGGTGGGGTGGAAACACCATATATTTT
TRBJ2-7,15,TRBD1,NA,TRBV5-1,CASSAGTGQGTEQYF,TGCGCCAGCAGTGCAGGAACGGGACAGGGGACCGAGCAGTACTTC
TRBJ2-3,16,TRBD2,NA,TRBV15,CATSRGLAGGSDTQYF,TGTGCCACCAGCAGAGGGCTAGCGGGAGGCTCAGATACGCAGTATTTT
TRBJ1-3,16,NA,NA,TRBV15,CATSRDMTPSGNTIYF,TGTGCCACCAGCAGAGATATGACACCTTCTGGAAACACCATATATTTT
TRBJ2-7,14,TRBD2,NA,TRBV19,CASSIAGVGYEQYF,TGTGCCAGTAGTATTGCGGGAGTCGGCTACGAGCAGTACTTC
TRBJ2-7,14,TRBD1,NA,TRBV5-1,CASSTDRVSYEQYF,TGCGCCAGCAGCACGGACAGGGTTTCCTACGAGCAGTACTTC
TRBJ2-7,15,TRBD1,NA,TRBV5-1,CASSSETGGSYEQYF,TGCGCCAGCAGCTCGGAAACAGGGGGTTCCTACGAGCAGTACTTC
TRBJ1-6,16,NA,NA,TRBV30,CAWSRGSGTRNSPLHF,TGTGCCTGGAGTCGGGGGTCCGGGACAAGAAATTCACCCCTCCACTTT
TRBJ2-1,17,TRBD1,NA,TRBV11-3,CASSQGVAGQGIHEQFF,TGTGCCAGCAGCCAAGGGGTCGCGGGACAGGGTATCCATGAGCAGTTCTTC
TRBJ2-2,15,NA,NA,TRBV4-1,CASSRGHPNTGELFF,TGCGCCAGCAGCAGGGGACACCCGAACACCGGGGAGCTGTTTTTT
TRBJ2-5,15,TRBD2,NA,TRBV3-1/TRBV3-2,CASSPSGSTSETQYF,TGTGCCAGCAGCCCTAGCGGGAGCACGTCTGAGACCCAGTACTTC
TRBJ1-2,13,NA,NA,TRBV4-2,CASSQGEGDGYTF,TGTGCCAGCAGCCAAGGAGAAGGAGATGGCTACACCTTC
TRBJ1-1,12,TRBD1,NA,TRBV30,CASGTGDTEAFF,TGTGCCAGCGGGACAGGGGACACTGAAGCTTTCTTT
TRBJ1-4,14,NA,NA,TRBV6-6,CASRGASTNEKLFF,TGTGCCAGCAGGGGGGCCTCAACTAATGAAAAACTGTTTTTT
TRBJ2-7,15,NA,NA,TRBV27,CASSWRGGPTYEQYF,TGTGCCAGCAGTTGGAGGGGCGGGCCGACCTACGAGCAGTACTTC
TRBJ1-2,16,NA,NA,TRBV7-9,CASSPDVGALRVGYTF,TGTGCCAGCAGCCCGGACGTGGGAGCGCTAAGGGTAGGCTACACCTTC
TRBJ1-2,16,NA,NA,TRBV28,CASRGLLHPGDYGYTF,TGTGCCAGCAGGGGGCTCCTCCATCCCGGGGACTATGGCTACACCTTC
TRBJ1-1,14,TRBD1,NA,TRBV5-4,CASSFRDRVTEAFF,TGTGCCAGCAGCTTCCGGGACAGGGTCACTGAAGCTTTCTTT
TRBJ2-1,17,TRBD1,NA,TRBV24-1,CATSDVQGQTSYNEQFF,TGTGCCACCAGTGACGTACAGGGACAGACCTCCTACAATGAGCAGTTCTTC
TRBJ2-5,16,NA,NA,TRBV9,CASSVGAVGSQETQYF,TGTGCCAGCAGCGTAGGGGCGGTGGGCTCCCAAGAGACCCAGTACTTC